A selection of T cell receptor beta chains follows, all from one sample in a study of T cells after yellow fever vaccination. TCRdb re-called the 5' RACE reads through MiXCR, storing one row per CDR3 protein. The profile shows 11,000 to 15,000 distinct CDR3 sequences, 7.3% of them singletons. The source material was PBMCs, either bulk or a sorted T-cell subset (CD4+, CD8+, memory, or dextramer-sorted; not recorded which), sampled on the day of the yellow fever booster vaccination. The receptors here all came from a man between 18 and 29 years old who received the YFV17D yellow fever vaccine. CDR3s include the opening cysteine and the closing phenylalanine or tryptophan. The order of the fields is V gene, CDR3 protein.

TRBV12-3/TRBV12-4,CASGRQTDTQYF
TRBV9,CASSVDGASGETQYF
TRBV28,CASSTQGGGTDTQYF
TRBV7-9,CASRLVRGGNNEQFF
TRBV4-1,CASSQGGGGTEAFF
TRBV7-3,CASSYGAGTEAFF
TRBV20-1,CSARDSISDTQYF
TRBV20-1,CSASLLGQGNYGYTF
TRBV6-2/TRBV6-3,CASSAGTSDQETQYF
TRBV5-1,CASSSGLAEETQYF
TRBV7-8,CASSFRSSYNSPLHF
TRBV13,CASSFWGYTGELFF
TRBV7-2,CASSLDAGGQETQYF
TRBV2,CASRDYRDRGSPLHF
TRBV7-9,CASSLDTFSGNTIYF
TRBV2,CASSGQGVMNTEAFF
TRBV5-1,CASSLLPRDAKNIQYF
TRBV7-6,CASSSTGVQETQYF
TRBV29-1,CSVEAGAGTRSDTQYF
TRBV7-2,CASSLDLGQGASSGNTIYF
TRBV5-4,CASSSNGGSYNEQFF
TRBV29-1,CSVGGADYNEQFF
TRBV2,CASSDGGGADTQYF
TRBV4-1,CASSRTRQANTGELFF
TRBV7-2,CASCLTNTGELFF
TRBV7-9,CASSYRGLADTQYF
TRBV10-3,CAIKGTAQETQYF
TRBV12-3/TRBV12-4,CASSLSYMGGDSYNEQFF
TRBV5-1,CASSLTENEQFF
TRBV11-2,CASIQGAGAQYF
TRBV6-2/TRBV6-3,CASSPTDEKLFF
TRBV5-1,CASSLAPGVGDEQFF